This T cell receptor beta chain is from a study of T cell responses to AZD1222 COVID-19 vaccine (dated by TCRdb to 2020 to 2022). As for the study more broadly: AZD1222 recipients given second doses at about 4 weeks or at about 12 weeks were pooled, since spike-specific TCR depth and breadth were not found to differ between the two schedules. TCR sequencing covered over 230 trial participants: 207 given two doses of AZD1222 and 26 given two doses of MenACWY control vaccine. Enrollment into the trials was organized by age into subgroups of 18-55, 56-69 and 70-plus years, and those subgroups contained about 150, 27 and 61 TCR-sequenced participants, respectively. The study at large found these results: After two AZD1222 doses, spike-specific TCR breadth and depth were significantly higher than at day 0 and than in MenACWY recipients. In the small 56-69-year group, the increase in depth fell short of significance, most likely because of low power. Participants were mostly white British and included more females than males, and it was suggested by the authors that clonal diversity may have been underestimated. Nearly half of unique spike-specific TCRs reportedly recognized epitopes outside regions mutated in the B.1.351 and B.1.1.7 variants. Because no samples from the day 14 peak response were available, repertoires could be characterized only after the peak T cell response. Conclusions about previously exposed vaccinees are limited, since just five or six AZD1222 recipients were seropositive for SARS-CoV-2 at baseline. The whole spike protein was spanned by vaccine-associated CD4 TCRs, and dominant responses were seen in regions 160-218 and 743-854.

The time point label here, explained by the study, means: baseline before first vaccination. The vaccinee samples were drawn from two UK trials, COV001 and COV002, one of which was a single-blind randomized controlled phase 2/3 trial testing AZD1222 (ChAdOx1 nCoV-19) in healthy adults. For TCRbeta chain sequencing, PBMC samples from trial participants were taken at day 0 and at day 28 after the second dose. The CDR3 regions of human TCRbeta chains were analyzed by immunosequencing. The source study handled its data this way. Repertoire TCRs were checked for matches against a reference library of SARS-CoV-2-specific TCRs that had been generated using the MIRA antigen-specificity platform. Breadth was defined as the fraction of unique TCRs that were SARS-CoV-2-associated, and depth was defined as the fraction of total T cells that were SARS-CoV-2-associated. Each spike-specific TCR was assigned to its reactive spike region and to a CD4 or CD8 class using the MIRA data. Log10-transformed breadth and depth values were compared by one-way ANOVA with Sidak's multiple comparisons tests. Here the immuneACCESS table is served through TCRdb, limited to in-frame sequences with V and J called. Missing clones are a known gap in these copies; in checked studies unresolved V genes cover under half, and the rest lacks a known reason. The V and J calls and clone size come from that table; D and trimming were worked out from the DNA. A total of roughly 160,000 clones appear in this sample, about nine tenths of them only once. About 1.6% of the sample goes to the ten largest clones.

As concerns this clone: What antigen it recognizes has not been identified. Base qualities are not at hand, and no much larger clone is one base apart.

The V and J ends are trimmed by 2 bases and 1 base, leaving 10 bases between them. Via the germline V gene, CDR1 is SGHTA and CDR2 FQGTGA. The CDR3 measures 15 amino acids from cysteine to phenylalanine. Only the CDR3 DNA stays, 45 bases, in frame from base 1. Specimen: peripheral blood, collected on day 0 of AZD1222 vaccination. The source is an adult in good health. The V gene is TRBV7-3 and the J gene is TRBJ2-3, and perhaps TRBD1 as D gene, on 6 matching bases. This receptor carries the CDR3 CASSLFAGGTDTQYF. The nucleotide sequence is TGTGCCAGCAGCTTATTTGCAGGGGGCACAGATACGCAGTATTTT. The CDR3, completed at both ends by the reference TRBV7-3 and TRBJ2-3 genes, gives the full variable domain GAGVSQTPSNKVTEKGKYVELRCDPISGHTALYWYRQSLGQGPEFLIYFQGTGAADDSGLPNDRFFAVRPEGSVSTLKIQRTERGDSAVYLCASSLFAGGTDTQYFGPGTRLTVL.